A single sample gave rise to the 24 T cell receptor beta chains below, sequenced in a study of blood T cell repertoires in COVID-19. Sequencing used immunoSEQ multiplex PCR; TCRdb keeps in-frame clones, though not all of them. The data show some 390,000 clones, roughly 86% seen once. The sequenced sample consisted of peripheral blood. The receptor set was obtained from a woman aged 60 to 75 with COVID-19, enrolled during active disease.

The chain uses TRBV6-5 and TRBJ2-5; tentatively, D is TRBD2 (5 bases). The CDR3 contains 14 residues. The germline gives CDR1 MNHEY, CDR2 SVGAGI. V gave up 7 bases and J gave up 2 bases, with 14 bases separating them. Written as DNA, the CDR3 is TGTGCCAGCAAACCGTTGGGAGCTCAAGAGACCCAGTACTTC. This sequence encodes CASKPLGAQETQYF.

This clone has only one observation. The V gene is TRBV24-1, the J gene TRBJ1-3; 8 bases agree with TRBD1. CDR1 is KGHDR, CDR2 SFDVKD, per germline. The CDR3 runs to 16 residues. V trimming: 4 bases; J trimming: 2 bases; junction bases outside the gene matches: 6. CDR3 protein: CATSDPTGEAGNTIYF. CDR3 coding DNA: TGTGCCACCAGTGACCCGACAGGGGAGGCTGGAAACACCATATATTTT.

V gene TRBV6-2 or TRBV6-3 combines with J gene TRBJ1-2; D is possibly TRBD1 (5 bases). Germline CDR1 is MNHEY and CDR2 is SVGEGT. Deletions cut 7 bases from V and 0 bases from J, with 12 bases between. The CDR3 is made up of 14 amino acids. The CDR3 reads CASNPRGSNYGYTF. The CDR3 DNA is TGTGCCAGCAACCCTAGGGGATCTAACTATGGCTACACCTTC.

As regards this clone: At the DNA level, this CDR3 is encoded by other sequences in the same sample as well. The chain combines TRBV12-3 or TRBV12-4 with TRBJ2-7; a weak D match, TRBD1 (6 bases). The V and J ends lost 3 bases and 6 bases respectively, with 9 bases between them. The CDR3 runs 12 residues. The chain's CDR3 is CASSFGRGEQYF. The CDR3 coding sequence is TGTGCCAGCAGTTTCGGCAGGGGCGAGCAGTACTTC.

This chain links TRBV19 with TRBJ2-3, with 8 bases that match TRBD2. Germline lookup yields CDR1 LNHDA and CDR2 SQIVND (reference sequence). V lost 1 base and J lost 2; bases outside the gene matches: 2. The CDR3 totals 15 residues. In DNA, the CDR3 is TGTGCCAGTAGTATAGTAGCGGGGCTCACAGATACGCAGTATTTT. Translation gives CASSIVAGLTDTQYF.

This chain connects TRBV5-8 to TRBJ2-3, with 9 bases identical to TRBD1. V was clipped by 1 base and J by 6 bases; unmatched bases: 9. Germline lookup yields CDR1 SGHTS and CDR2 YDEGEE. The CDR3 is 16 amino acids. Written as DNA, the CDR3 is TGTGCCAGCAGCTTGACGGGACAGGGAGGTAGGGATACGCAGTATTTT. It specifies CASSLTGQGGRDTQYF.

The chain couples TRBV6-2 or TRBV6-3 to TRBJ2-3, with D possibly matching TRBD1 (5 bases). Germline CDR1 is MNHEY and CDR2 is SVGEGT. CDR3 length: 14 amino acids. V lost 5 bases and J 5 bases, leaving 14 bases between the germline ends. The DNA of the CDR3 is TGTGCCAGCAGTCGAGATGGGGCCCAAGATACGCAGTATTTT. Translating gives CASSRDGAQDTQYF.

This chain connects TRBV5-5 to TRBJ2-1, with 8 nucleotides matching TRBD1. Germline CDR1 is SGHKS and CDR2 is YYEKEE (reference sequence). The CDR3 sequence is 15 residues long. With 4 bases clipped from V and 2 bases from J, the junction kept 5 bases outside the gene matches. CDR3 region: CASSHTGGTYNEQFF. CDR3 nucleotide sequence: TGTGCCAGCAGCCACACAGGGGGGACCTACAATGAGCAGTTCTTC.

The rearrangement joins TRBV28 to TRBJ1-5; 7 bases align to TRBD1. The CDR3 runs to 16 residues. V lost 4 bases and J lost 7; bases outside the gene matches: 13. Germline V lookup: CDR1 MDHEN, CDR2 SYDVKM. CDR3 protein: CASSSSGTDYYQPQHF. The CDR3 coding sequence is TGTGCCAGCAGTTCATCCGGGACAGATTACTACCAGCCCCAGCATTTT.

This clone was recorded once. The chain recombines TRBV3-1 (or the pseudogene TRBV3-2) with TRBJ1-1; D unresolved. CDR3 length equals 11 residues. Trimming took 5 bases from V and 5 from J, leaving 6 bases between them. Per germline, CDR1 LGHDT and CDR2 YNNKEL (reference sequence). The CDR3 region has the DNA TGTGCCAGCAGCACAAATACTGAAGCTTTCTTT. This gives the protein CASSTNTEAFF.

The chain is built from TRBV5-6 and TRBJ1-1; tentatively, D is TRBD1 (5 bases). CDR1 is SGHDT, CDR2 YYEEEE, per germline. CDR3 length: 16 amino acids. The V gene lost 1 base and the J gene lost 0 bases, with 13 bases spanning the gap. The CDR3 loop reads CASSLWNRPVNTEAFF. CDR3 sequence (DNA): TGTGCCAGCAGCTTGTGGAACAGGCCGGTGAACACTGAAGCTTTCTTT.

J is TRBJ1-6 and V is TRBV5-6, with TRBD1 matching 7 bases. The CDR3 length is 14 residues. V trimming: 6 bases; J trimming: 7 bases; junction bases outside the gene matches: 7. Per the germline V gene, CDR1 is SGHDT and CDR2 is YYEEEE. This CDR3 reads CASNPGTVNSPLHF. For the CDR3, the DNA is TGTGCCAGCAACCCCGGGACAGTAAATTCACCCCTCCACTTT.

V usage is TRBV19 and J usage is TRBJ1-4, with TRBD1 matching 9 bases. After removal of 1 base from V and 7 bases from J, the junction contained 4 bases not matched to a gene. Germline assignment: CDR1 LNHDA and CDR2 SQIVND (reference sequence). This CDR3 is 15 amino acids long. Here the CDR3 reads CASSIGGTGLEKLFF. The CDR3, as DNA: TGTGCCAGTAGTATAGGCGGGACAGGGCTTGAAAAACTGTTTTTT.

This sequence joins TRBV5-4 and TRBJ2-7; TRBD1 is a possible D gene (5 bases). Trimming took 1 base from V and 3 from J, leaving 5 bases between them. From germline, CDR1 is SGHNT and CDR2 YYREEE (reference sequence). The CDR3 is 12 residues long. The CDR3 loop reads CASSLTGYEQYF. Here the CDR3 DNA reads TGTGCCAGCAGCTTGACAGGCTACGAGCAGTACTTC.

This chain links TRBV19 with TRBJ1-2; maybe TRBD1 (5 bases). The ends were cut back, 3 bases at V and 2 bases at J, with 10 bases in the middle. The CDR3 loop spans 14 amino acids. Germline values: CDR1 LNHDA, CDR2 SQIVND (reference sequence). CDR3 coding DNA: TGTGCCAGTAGTATCAGGGTAGTGAACTATGGCTACACCTTC. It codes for CASSIRVVNYGYTF.

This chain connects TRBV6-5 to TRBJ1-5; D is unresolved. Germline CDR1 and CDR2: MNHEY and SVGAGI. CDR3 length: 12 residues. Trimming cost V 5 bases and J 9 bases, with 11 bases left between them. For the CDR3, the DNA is TGTGCCAGCAGTACCCAAGGCGGGCCCCAGCATTTT. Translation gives CASSTQGGPQHF.

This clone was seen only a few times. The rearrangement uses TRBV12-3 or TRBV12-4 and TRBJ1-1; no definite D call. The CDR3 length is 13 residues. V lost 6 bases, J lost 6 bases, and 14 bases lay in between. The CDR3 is CASSRLTESEAFF. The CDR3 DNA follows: TGTGCCAGCAGCAGACTTACCGAATCTGAAGCTTTCTTT.

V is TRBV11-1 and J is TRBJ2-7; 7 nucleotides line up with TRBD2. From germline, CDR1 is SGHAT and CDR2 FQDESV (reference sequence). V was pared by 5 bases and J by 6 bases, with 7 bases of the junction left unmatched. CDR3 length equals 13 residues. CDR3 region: CASSGRGKGEQYF. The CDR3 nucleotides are TGTGCCAGCAGCGGGCGGGGGAAGGGCGAGCAGTACTTC.

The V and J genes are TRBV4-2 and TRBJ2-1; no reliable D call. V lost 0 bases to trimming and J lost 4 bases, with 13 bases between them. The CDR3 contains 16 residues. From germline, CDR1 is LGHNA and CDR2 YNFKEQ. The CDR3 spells CASSQERAVSYNEQFF. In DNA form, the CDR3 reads TGTGCCAGCAGCCAAGAGAGAGCCGTAAGTTACAATGAGCAGTTCTTC.

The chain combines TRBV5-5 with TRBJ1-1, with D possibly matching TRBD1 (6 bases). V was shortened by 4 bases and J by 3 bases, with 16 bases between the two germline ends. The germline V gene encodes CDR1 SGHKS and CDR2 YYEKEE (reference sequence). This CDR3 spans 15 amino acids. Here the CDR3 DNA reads TGTGCCAGCAGCCCTAATGTGGGGGCGGACACTGAAGCTTTCTTT. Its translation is CASSPNVGADTEAFF.

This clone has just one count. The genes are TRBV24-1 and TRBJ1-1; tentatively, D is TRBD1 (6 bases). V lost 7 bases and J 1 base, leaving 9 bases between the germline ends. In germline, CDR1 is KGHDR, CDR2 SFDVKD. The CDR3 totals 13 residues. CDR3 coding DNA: TGTGCCACCAGACAGGGCTCGAACACTGAAGCTTTCTTT. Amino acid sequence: CATRQGSNTEAFF.

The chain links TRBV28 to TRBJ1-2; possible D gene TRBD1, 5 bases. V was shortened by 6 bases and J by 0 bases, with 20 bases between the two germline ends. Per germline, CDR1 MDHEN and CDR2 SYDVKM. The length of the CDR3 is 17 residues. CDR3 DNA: TGTGCCAGCAGAAAATCGGGAGGGGCCGGAACTAACTATGGCTACACCTTC. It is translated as CASRKSGGAGTNYGYTF.

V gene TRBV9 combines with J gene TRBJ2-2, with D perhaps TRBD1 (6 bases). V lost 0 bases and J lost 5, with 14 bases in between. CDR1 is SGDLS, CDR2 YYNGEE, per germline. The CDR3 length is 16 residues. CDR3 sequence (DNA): TGTGCCAGCAGCGTAGGTGGCAGGGGTTGGACCGGGGAGCTGTTTTTT. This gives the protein CASSVGGRGWTGELFF.

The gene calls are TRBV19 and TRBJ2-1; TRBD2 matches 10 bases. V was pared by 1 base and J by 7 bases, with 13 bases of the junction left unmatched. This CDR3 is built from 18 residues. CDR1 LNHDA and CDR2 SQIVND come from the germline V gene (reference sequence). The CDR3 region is CASSIAFSAGGARNEQFF. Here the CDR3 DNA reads TGTGCCAGTAGTATAGCATTCTCAGCGGGGGGGGCACGGAATGAGCAGTTCTTC.